Listed here are 10 T cell receptor beta chains from one sample, sequenced in a study of cytotoxic CD8 clonotypes in ibrutinib-treated CLL. TCRdb keeps only in-frame clones here, not all; method: immunoSEQ multiplex PCR. The table shows about 150,000 clones, with approximately 81% occurring only once. The sample in question was PBMCs, obtained after 12 months of ibrutinib treatment. Receptors originate from a human donor with chronic lymphocytic leukemia.

The chain uses TRBV11-1 and TRBJ2-7, with 9 nucleotides matching TRBD1. The trim removed 5 bases at V and 3 bases at J, leaving 5 bases unmatched. Germline values: CDR1 SGHAT, CDR2 FQDESV (reference sequence). This CDR3 spans 14 amino acids. This CDR3 is CASSTSTGGYEQYF. The CDR3 DNA reads TGTGCCAGCAGCACCTCGACAGGGGGCTACGAGCAGTACTTC.

The J gene is TRBJ2-3, the V gene TRBV25-1; D possibly uses TRBD1 or TRBD2 (5 bases each). V gave up 0 bases and J gave up 6 bases, with 19 bases separating them. CDR1 and CDR2 (germline): MGHDK, SYGVNS. The CDR3 covers 17 residues. The CDR3 loop is CASSEYMGRPGADTQYF. For the CDR3, the DNA is TGTGCCAGCAGTGAATATATGGGGCGCCCCGGGGCCGATACGCAGTATTTT. The variable domain in full, with the rest retrieved from reference TRBV25-1 and TRBJ2-3, is EADIYQTPRYLVIGTGKKITLECSQTMGHDKMYWYQQDPGMELHLIHYSYGVNSTEKGDLSSESTVSRIRTEHFPLTLESARPSHTSQYLCASSEYMGRPGADTQYFGPGTRLTVL.

The gene calls are TRBV7-2 and TRBJ1-2, with D possibly matching TRBD1 (5 bases). The CDR3 runs to 13 residues. Per germline, CDR1 SGHTA and CDR2 FQGNSA. The V and J ends lost 4 bases and 5 bases respectively, with 11 bases between them. The CDR3 bases are TGTGCCAGCAGCTCCGGCTGGGGGTATGGCTACACCTTC. The encoded protein is CASSSGWGYGYTF.

The V and J genes are TRBV10-3 and TRBJ2-1; 8 bases match TRBD1. The CDR3 sequence is 16 residues long. Germline V gives CDR1 ENHRY, CDR2 SYGVKD. V shed 2 bases, J shed 6 bases, and the junction held 9 bases outside the gene matches. This chain's CDR3 is CAISEDSGGTGNEQFF. The CDR3 DNA reads as TGTGCCATCAGTGAGGATTCAGGGGGCACTGGCAATGAGCAGTTCTTC.

The chain couples TRBV7-8 to TRBJ2-2; TRBD2 might be the D (6 bases). CDR1 and CDR2 from the germline V gene are SGHVS and FQNEAQ. Trimming pared 2 bases from V and 5 bases from J, leaving 12 bases between. The CDR3 covers 15 residues. The CDR3 protein is CASSLIAGRTGELFF. Here the CDR3 DNA reads TGTGCCAGCAGCTTAATCGCGGGAAGGACCGGGGAGCTGTTTTTT.

V is TRBV19 and J is TRBJ1-2; TRBD1 matches 11 bases. Germline CDR1 reads LNHDA; CDR2 reads SQIVND (reference sequence). This CDR3 has 15 residues. V lost 6 bases, J lost 5 bases, and 8 bases stayed unmatched. CDR3 DNA: TGTGCCAGTAGCCCCCGGGACAGGGGGTTTTATGGCTACACCTTC. It encodes CASSPRDRGFYGYTF.

As for this clone: One end of the junction varies from germline; a read error may be responsible. The rearrangement uses TRBV7-2 and TRBJ2-7; D gene uncertain. This CDR3 has 14 residues. Looked up from germline, CDR1 is SGHTA and CDR2 is FQGNSA. DNA for the CDR3: TGTGCCAGCAGCTTAATAGGGTTCTCCAACGAGCAGTACTTC. It specifies CASSLIGFSNEQYF. Combining the CDR3 with reference TRBV7-2 and TRBJ2-7 gives the whole variable domain GAGVSQSPSNKVTEKGKDVELRCDPISGHTALYWYRQSLGQGLEFLIYFQGNSAPDKSGLPSDRFSAERTGGSVSTLTIQRTQQEDSAVYLCASSLIGFSNEQYFGPGTRLTVT.

The V call is TRBV18, the J call TRBJ1-1; 10 nucleotides line up with TRBD1. The CDR3 runs to 14 residues. With V trimmed by 6 bases and J by 6 bases, 7 bases remained unmatched. Per germline, CDR1 KGHSH and CDR2 LQKENI. DNA of the CDR3: TGTGCCAGCTCCCGGGAGGACAGGGGGTCTGAAGCTTTCTTT. Translation gives CASSREDRGSEAFF.

V gene TRBV5-4 combines with J gene TRBJ2-3, with D possibly TRBD1 on 5 matching bases. Trimming left V 5 bases short and J 4 bases short, with 17 bases between. There are 15 residues in the CDR3. Per the germline V gene, CDR1 is SGHNT and CDR2 is YYREEE (reference sequence). CDR3 region: CASSPAGLRPDTQYF. The DNA of the CDR3 is TGTGCCAGCAGTCCGGCAGGGTTGCGGCCAGATACGCAGTATTTT.

This CDR3 reads CASSVVAGGSYEQYF. Here the CDR3 DNA reads TGTGCCAGCAGCGTAGTGGCAGGGGGCTCCTACGAGCAGTACTTC. The rearrangement joins TRBV9 to TRBJ2-7; 7 nucleotides line up with TRBD1. The CDR3 is 15 amino acids. Germline-derived CDR1 and CDR2 are SGDLS and YYNGEE. Trimming took 0 bases from V and 0 from J; bases not matched to a gene: 3.